This T cell receptor beta chain was sequenced for a study of PD-1 blockade in classical Hodgkin lymphoma. Germline values: CDR1 MNHEY, CDR2 SVGAGI. V lost 2 bases and J lost 3, with 13 bases in between. This CDR3 has 15 amino acids. The study's findings and limits: Relative to healthy donors, newly diagnosed patients reportedly had lower baseline TCR diversity, which was reported as lower still in relapsed/refractory patients.

Repertoires were generated with immunoSEQ multiplex PCR, while TCRdb's copy carries only in-frame clones and drops some. The top ten hold approximately 8.7% of the sample, which has 38,000 or so clones, over 70% seen once. Autologous stem cell transplantation was followed by relapse in every patient, and brentuximab vedotin exposure varied. This clone was detected once. Its antigen is not identified. V gene TRBV6-5 combines with J gene TRBJ1-1; a possible D gene is TRBD1 (5 bases). This receptor was taken from a human donor with classical Hodgkin lymphoma. Specimen: peripheral blood mononuclear cells (PBMCs), collected at baseline. As DNA, the CDR3 is TGTGCCAGCAGTTACCACATGGACACTTACACTGAAGCTTTCTTT. The encoded protein is CASSYHMDTYTEAFF.